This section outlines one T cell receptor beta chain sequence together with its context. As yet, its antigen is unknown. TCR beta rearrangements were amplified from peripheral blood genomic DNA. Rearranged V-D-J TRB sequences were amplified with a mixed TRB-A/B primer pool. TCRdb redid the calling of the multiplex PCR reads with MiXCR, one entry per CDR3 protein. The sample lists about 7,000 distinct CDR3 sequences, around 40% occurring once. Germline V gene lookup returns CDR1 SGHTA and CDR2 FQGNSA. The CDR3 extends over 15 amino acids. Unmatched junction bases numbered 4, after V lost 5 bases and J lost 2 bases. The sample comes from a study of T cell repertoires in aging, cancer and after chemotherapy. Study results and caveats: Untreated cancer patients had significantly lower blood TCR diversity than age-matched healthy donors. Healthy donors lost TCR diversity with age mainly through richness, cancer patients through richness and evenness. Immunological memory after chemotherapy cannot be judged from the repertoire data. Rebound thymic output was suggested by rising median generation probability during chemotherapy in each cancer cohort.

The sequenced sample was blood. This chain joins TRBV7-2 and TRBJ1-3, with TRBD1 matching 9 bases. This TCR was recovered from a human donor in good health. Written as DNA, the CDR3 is TGTGCCAGCAGCGCAAGACAGGGGGCTGGAAACACCATATATTTT. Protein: CASSARQGAGNTIYF.